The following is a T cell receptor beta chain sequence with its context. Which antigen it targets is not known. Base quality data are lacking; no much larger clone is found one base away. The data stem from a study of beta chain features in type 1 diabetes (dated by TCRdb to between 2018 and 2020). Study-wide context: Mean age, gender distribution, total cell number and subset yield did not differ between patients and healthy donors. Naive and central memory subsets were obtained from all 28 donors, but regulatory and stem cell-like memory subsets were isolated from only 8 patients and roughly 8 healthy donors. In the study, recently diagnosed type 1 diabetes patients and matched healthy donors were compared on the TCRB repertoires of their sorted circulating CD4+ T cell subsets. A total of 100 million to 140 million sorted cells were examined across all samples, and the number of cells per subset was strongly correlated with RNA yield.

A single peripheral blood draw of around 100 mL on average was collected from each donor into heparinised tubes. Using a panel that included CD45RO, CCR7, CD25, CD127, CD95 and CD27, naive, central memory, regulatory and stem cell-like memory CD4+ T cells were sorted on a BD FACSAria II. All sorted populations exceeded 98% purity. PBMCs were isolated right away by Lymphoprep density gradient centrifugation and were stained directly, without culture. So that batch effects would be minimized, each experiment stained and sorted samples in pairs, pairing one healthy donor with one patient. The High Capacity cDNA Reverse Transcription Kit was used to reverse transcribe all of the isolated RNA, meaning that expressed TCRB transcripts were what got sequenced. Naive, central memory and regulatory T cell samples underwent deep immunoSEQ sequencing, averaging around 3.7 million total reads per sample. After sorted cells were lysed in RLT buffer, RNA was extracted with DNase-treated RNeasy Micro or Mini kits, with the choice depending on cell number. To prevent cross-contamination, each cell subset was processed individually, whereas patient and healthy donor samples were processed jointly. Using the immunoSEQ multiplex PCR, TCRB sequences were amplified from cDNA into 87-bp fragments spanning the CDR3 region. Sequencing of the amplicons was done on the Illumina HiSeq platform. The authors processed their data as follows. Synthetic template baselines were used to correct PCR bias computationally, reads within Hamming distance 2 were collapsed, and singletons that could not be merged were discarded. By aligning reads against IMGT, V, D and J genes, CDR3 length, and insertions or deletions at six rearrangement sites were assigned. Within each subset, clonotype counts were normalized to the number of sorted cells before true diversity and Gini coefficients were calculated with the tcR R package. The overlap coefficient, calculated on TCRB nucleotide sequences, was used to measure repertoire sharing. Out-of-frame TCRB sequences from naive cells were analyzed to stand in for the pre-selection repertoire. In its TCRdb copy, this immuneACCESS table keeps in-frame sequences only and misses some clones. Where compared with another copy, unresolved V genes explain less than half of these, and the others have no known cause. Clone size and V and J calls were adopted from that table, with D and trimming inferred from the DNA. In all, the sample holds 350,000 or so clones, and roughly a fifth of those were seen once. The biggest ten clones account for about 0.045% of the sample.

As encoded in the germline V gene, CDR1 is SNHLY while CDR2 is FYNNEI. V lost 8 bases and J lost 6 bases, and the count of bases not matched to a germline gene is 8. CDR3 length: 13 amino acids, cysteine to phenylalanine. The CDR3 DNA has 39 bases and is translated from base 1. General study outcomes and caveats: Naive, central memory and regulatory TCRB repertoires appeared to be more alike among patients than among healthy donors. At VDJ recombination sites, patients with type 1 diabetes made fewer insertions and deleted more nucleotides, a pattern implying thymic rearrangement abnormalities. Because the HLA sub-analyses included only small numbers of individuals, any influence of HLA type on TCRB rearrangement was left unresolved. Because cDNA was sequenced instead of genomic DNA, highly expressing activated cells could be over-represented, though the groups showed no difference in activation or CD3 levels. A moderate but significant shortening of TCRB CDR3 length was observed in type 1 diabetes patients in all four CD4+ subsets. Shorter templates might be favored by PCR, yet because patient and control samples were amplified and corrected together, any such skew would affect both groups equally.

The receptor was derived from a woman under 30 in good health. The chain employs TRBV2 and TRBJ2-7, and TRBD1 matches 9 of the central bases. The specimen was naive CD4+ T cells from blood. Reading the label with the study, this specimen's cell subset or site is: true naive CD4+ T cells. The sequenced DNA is TGTGCCAGCCTGGACAGGGGATCAGGCGAGCAGTACTTC. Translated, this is CASLDRGSGEQYF.